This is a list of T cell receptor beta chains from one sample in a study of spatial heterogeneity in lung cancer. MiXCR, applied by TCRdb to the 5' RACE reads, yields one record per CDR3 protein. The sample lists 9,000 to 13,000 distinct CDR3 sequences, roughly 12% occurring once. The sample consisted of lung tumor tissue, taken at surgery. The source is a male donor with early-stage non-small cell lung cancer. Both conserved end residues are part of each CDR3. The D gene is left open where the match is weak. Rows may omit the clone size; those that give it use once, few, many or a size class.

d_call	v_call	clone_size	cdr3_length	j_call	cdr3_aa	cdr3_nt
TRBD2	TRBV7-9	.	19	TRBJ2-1	CASSLLGTSGRAADNEQFF	TGTGCCAGCAGCCTCTTGGGGACTAGCGGGAGGGCCGCAGACAATGAGCAGTTCTTC
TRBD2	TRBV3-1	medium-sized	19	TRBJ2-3	CASSQETSGITKSTDTQYF	TGTGCCAGCAGCCAAGAGACTAGCGGTATCACTAAAAGCACAGATACGCAGTATTTT
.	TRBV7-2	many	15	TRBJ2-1	CASSFLAAAYNEQFF	TGTGCCAGCAGCTTTTTAGCGGCGGCCTACAATGAGCAGTTCTTC
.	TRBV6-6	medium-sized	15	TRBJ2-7	CASSYFGVGPYEQYF	TGTGCCAGCAGTTACTTTGGAGTAGGGCCCTACGAGCAGTACTTC
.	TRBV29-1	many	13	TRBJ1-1	CSVEGDASTEAFF	TGCAGCGTTGAAGGTGATGCGAGCACTGAAGCTTTCTTT
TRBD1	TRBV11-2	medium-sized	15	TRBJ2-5	CASSFGQGLQETQYF	TGTGCCAGCAGCTTTGGACAGGGACTCCAAGAGACCCAGTACTTC
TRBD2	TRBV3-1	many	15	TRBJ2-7	CASSQELAVSYEQYF	TGTGCCAGCAGCCAAGAACTAGCGGTGTCCTACGAGCAGTACTTC
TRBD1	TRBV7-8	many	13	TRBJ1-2	CASSSTGAYGYTF	TGTGCCAGCAGCTCGACAGGGGCCTATGGCTACACCTTC
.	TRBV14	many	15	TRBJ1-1	CASSRLLGEGTEAFF	TGTGCCAGCAGCCGGCTCCTGGGAGAAGGCACTGAAGCTTTCTTT
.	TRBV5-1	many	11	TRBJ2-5	CASSGQETQYF	TGCGCCAGCAGCGGCCAAGAGACCCAGTACTTC
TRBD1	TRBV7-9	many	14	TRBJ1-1	CASATGGVSTEAFF	TGTGCCAGTGCCACAGGGGGCGTCTCTACTGAAGCTTTCTTT
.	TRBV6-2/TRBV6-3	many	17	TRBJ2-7	CASSYSTRRPSSYEQYF	TGTGCCAGCAGTTACTCCACGAGGAGGCCAAGCTCCTACGAGCAGTACTTC
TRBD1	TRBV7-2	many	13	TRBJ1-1	CASRRQGRTEAFF	TGTGCCAGCAGACGACAGGGGAGGACTGAAGCTTTCTTT
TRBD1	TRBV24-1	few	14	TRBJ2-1	CATSDGQGADEQFF	TGTGCCACCAGTGATGGACAGGGGGCGGATGAGCAGTTCTTC
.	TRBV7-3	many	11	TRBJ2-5	CASSSGGVQYF	TGTGCCAGCAGCTCTGGGGGTGTCCAGTACTTC
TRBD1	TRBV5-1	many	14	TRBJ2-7	CASSLGDSSYEQYF	TGCGCCAGCAGCTTGGGGGACAGTTCCTACGAGCAGTACTTC
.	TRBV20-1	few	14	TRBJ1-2	CSVRRFGTPYGYTF	TGCAGTGTTAGGCGGTTTGGGACTCCTTATGGCTACACCTTC